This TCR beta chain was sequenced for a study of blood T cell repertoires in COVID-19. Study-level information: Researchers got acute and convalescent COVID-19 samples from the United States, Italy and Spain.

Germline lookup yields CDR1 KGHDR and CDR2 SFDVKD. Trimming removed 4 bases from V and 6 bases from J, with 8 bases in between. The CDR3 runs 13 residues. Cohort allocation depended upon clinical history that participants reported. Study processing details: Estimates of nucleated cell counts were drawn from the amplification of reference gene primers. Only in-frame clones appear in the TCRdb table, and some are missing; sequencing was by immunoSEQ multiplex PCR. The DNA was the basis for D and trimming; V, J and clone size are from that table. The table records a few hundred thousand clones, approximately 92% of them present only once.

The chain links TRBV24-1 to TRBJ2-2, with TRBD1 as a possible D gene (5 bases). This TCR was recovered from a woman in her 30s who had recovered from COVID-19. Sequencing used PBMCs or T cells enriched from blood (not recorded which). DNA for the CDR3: TGTGCCACCAGTGACAGGGTGGCCGGGGAGCTGTTTTTT. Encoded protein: CATSDRVAGELFF.